The T cell receptor beta chain described here comes from a study of blood T cell repertoires in COVID-19. The recovered donors of Cohort 3 showed two negative PCRs, clearance, or symptom resolution. Germline V gene lookup returns CDR1 LNHDA and CDR2 SQIVND (reference sequence). The CDR3 is 16 amino acids. Germline trimming cut 5 bases from V and 4 bases from J; bases unmatched to any gene: 7. Generated by immunoSEQ multiplex PCR, the TCRdb table keeps only in-frame clones and is missing some. The data contain roughly 160,000 clones, roughly 84% of them singletons. The sample comprised PBMCs or T cells enriched from blood (not recorded which). V gene TRBV19 combines with J gene TRBJ2-1, with 11 bases lining up with TRBD2. This receptor was taken from a woman aged 50 to 60 who had recovered from COVID-19. In nucleotides, the CDR3 is TGTGCCAGTAGTCAACCTAGCGGGAGGTCTTACAATGAGCAGTTCTTC. Encoded protein: CASSQPSGRSYNEQFF.